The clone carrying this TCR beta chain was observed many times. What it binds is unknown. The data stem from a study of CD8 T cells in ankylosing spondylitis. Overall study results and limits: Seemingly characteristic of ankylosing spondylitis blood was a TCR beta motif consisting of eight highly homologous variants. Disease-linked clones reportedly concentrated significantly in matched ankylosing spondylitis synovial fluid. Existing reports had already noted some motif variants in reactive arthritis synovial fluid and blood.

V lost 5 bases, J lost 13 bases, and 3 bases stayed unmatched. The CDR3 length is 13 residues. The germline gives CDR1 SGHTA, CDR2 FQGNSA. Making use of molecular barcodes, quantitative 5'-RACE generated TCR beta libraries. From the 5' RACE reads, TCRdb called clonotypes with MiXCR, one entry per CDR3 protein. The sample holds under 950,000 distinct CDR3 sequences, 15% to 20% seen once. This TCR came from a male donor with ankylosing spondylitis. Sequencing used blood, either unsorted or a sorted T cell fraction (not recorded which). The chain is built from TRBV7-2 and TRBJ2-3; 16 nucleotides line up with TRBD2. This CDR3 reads CASSPGTSGREYF. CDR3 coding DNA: TGTGCCAGCAGCCCCGGGACTAGCGGGAGGGAGTATTTT.